The entry that follows covers one TCR beta chain sequence. This clonotype occurred many times. What antigen it recognizes has not been identified. Nothing much larger sits one base from this clone, and base qualities are not available. The CDR3 runs 15 amino acids, cysteine and phenylalanine included. The DNA shown is the 45-base CDR3, in frame from base 1. The junction carries 13 bases between V and J, which are trimmed by 4 bases and 1 base respectively. Per the germline V gene (reference sequence), SEHNR is the CDR1 and FQNEAQ is the CDR2. For each ankylosing spondylitis patient, the synovial fluid sample was matched to a blood sample from that same patient. This specimen belongs to a study of CD8 T cells in ankylosing spondylitis (dated by TCRdb to 2015 to 2018). For the study in its entirety: The study set out to find disease-linked TCR variants by profiling T cell receptor beta repertoires in ankylosing spondylitis patients and healthy donors. The whole study cohort included over a hundred healthy donors and 20 to 25 ankylosing spondylitis patients. Peripheral blood was sampled, and synovial fluid was additionally collected from ankylosing spondylitis patients. What the work shows at the level of the full study, not this receptor alone: Blood from ankylosing spondylitis patients appeared to be characterized by a TCR beta motif made up of about 8 highly homologous amino acid variants. In peripheral blood, the disease-linked clones were found at relatively low frequencies and had a CD8+ phenotype. The disease-linked clones were reported as significantly enriched in matched synovial fluid samples from ankylosing spondylitis patients. Some motif variants had previously been reported in the synovial fluid and blood of reactive arthritis patients, which suggests shared mechanisms of disease initiation.

The sequencer was an Illumina HiSeq 2500. Quantitative 5'-RACE with molecular barcodes was the method used to prepare the TCR beta libraries. Per the original workflow: A new computational method, built on a probabilistic model of VDJ rearrangement, was used to identify disease-linked TCR variants. TCRdb handled the public reads itself, with Q25 trimming in fastp and clone calling in MiXCR, and kept productive beta chains. Here each entry gathers all rows of one CDR3 protein and keeps the most common genes and DNA. The V and J calls and clone size come from TCRdb's table, not from the authors' own analysis. The sample data list fewer than 130,000 distinct CDR3 sequences, and around 24% of these were observed just once. The ten largest make up around 12% of the sample.

This sequence was found in a male donor with ankylosing spondylitis. The V gene is TRBV7-9 and the J gene is TRBJ1-1, with the D gene not confidently named. Sequences were obtained from synovial fluid, either unsorted or a sorted T cell fraction (not recorded which). DNA sequence: TGTGCCAGCAGCTCGCACAGTAGGGAGAACACTGAAGCTTTCTTT. The resulting protein is CASSSHSRENTEAFF.